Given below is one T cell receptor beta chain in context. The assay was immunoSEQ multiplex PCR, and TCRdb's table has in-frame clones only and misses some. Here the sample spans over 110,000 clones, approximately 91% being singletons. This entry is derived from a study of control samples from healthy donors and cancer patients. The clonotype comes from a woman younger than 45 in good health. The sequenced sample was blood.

The CDR3 DNA follows: TGTGCCAGCAGCTTAGACGCAGCGGGTTTCACAGATACGCAGTATTTT. Its translation is CASSLDAAGFTDTQYF. The chain couples TRBV7-2 to TRBJ2-3, with D maybe TRBD2 (6 bases). This CDR3 region has 16 residues. V lost 1 base, J lost 2 bases, and 13 bases lay in between. CDR1 and CDR2 (germline): SGHTA, FQGNSA.